This T cell receptor (beta chain) is from a study of cytomegalovirus exposure and HLA in healthy donors. On the study more broadly: HLA-typed donors were the source of about 85 million unique TCRs, which an early data release held. The study, taken as a whole, reports: Rare TCR sequences dominated, though some public TCRs recurred in many donors. The authors listed around 150 TCR beta chains as cytomegalovirus-associated. Analysis performed later showed TCR beta chains linked to HLA being more clonally expanded than equally common others.

The study ran its PCR with 60 Vbeta and 13 Jbeta primers. The repertoire was sequenced with immunoSEQ multiplex PCR; TCRdb's copy has only in-frame clones and lacks some. Seen here are over 100,000 clones, around 80% observed once, and the top ten hold roughly 1.9%. Notes on this clone: The antigen remains unidentified.

Germline CDR1 MGHRA, CDR2 YSYEKL. The CDR3 loop spans 17 amino acids. Trimming cost V 1 base and J 2 bases, with 18 bases left between them. The TCR originated in a woman between 40 and 55 years old in good health and CMV-seronegative. Sequenced input: PBMCs. The gene calls are TRBV4-1 and TRBJ2-7, with D unclear. The CDR3 nucleotides read TGCGCCAGCAGCCAAGGGTATTCCCCCCTAAGTACCTACGAGCAGTACTTC. Its protein product is CASSQGYSPLSTYEQYF.